This passage covers 13 T cell receptor beta chains from one sample sequenced in a study of CD8 T cells in ankylosing spondylitis. Each CDR3 protein is one row after TCRdb ran MiXCR on the 5' RACE reads. The top ten hold 2.6% of the sample, which has 200,000 to 300,000 distinct CDR3 sequences, over 9.5% seen once. Sequencing input: blood, either unsorted or a sorted T cell fraction (not recorded which). Source of these receptors: a male donor with ankylosing spondylitis or in good health (not recorded which).

In this sample, this clonotype turned up many times. The rearrangement joins TRBV5-1 to TRBJ2-1; 11 bases are a match to TRBD2. This CDR3 region has 16 residues. The germline V gene encodes CDR1 SGHRS and CDR2 YFSETQ. Unmatched junction bases numbered 4, after V lost 4 bases and J lost 1 base. CDR3 sequence reads: CASSPRLAGSYNEQFF. CDR3 in DNA: TGCGCCAGCAGCCCGAGACTAGCGGGATCCTACAATGAGCAGTTCTTC.

In this sample, this clonotype turned up many times. The rearrangement links TRBV4-2 to TRBJ1-2; no clear D. Trimming pared 4 bases from V and 0 bases from J, leaving 12 bases between. The CDR3 spans 15 residues. Looked up from germline, CDR1 is LGHNA and CDR2 is YNFKEQ. The DNA of the CDR3 is TGTGCCAGCAGCCCGTCGCTGGCAGCTAACTATGGCTACACCTTC. Residues: CASSPSLAANYGYTF.

This clonotype was observed once. The chain has TRBV30 and TRBJ2-7, with D unclear. Germline CDR1 reads GTSNPN; CDR2 reads SVGIG (reference sequence). This CDR3 spans 12 amino acids. Trimming left V 6 bases short and J 1 base short, with 10 bases between. The chain's CDR3 is CACVGGSYEQYF. The CDR3 DNA reads as TGTGCCTGCGTCGGCGGATCCTACGAGCAGTACTTC.

The table lists this clonotype with many counts. The chain carries TRBV25-1 and TRBJ2-5; a weak D match, TRBD1 (5 bases). The CDR3 is 13 amino acids. Trimming removed 1 base from V and 4 bases from J, with 7 bases in between. CDR1 is MGHDK and CDR2 is SYGVNS in the germline V gene. Here the CDR3 DNA reads TGTGCCAGCAGTGAATGGGGCCGAGAGACCCAGTACTTC. This sequence encodes CASSEWGRETQYF.

The sample holds a few counts of this clonotype. V is TRBV5-4 and J is TRBJ2-2; D is uncertain. CDR3 length: 13 amino acids. Trimming cost V 0 bases and J 8 bases, with 8 bases left between them. Germline V CDR1 and CDR2: SGHNT, YYREEE (reference sequence). The CDR3 sequence: CASSLEVGGELFF. DNA of the CDR3: TGTGCCAGCAGCTTGGAGGTCGGGGGGGAGCTGTTTTTT.

This clonotype was counted many times. The chain is built from TRBV7-2 and TRBJ1-2; no definite D call. V gave up 6 bases and J gave up 3 bases, with 11 bases separating them. CDR3 length: 13 amino acids. Germline CDR1 SGHTA, CDR2 FQGNSA. The CDR3 is CASRRGSHYGYTF. The DNA of the CDR3 is TGTGCCAGCAGGAGAGGCAGCCACTATGGCTACACCTTC.

This clonotype has only a few counts. The V gene is TRBV24-1, the J gene TRBJ2-5, with unresolved D. This CDR3 has 15 amino acids. Per the germline V gene, CDR1 is KGHDR and CDR2 is SFDVKD. Trimming pared 2 bases from V and 2 bases from J, leaving 11 bases between. Here the CDR3 DNA reads TGTGCCACCAGTGATTCGGACCGTGGGCAAGAGACCCAGTACTTC. It yields the protein CATSDSDRGQETQYF.

The sample holds many counts of this clonotype. This chain uses TRBV29-1 with TRBJ1-2, with 7 bases matching TRBD1. The CDR3 sequence is 12 residues long. Germline loops: CDR1 SQVTM, CDR2 ANQGSEA. Trimming cost V 7 bases and J 3 bases; bases outside gene matches: 5. CDR3 DNA: TGCAGCGCATTAGGGACAGACTATGGCTACACCTTC. Translating gives CSALGTDYGYTF.

This clonotype has a count of ten or more. J is TRBJ2-1 and V is TRBV25-1, with no clear D. The ends were cut back, 10 bases at V and 8 bases at J, with 15 bases in the middle. The CDR3 has 12 amino acids. Germline-derived CDR1 and CDR2 are MGHDK and SYGVNS. CDR3 in amino acids: CATANQRYEQFF. In DNA, the CDR3 is TGTGCCACCGCCAACCAACGTTATGAGCAGTTCTTC.

This clonotype came up a few times. This rearrangement joins TRBV2 to TRBJ2-1; 12 bases match TRBD2. The length of the CDR3 is 13 residues. Germline-derived CDR1 and CDR2 are SNHLY and FYNNEI. The ends lost 11 bases at V and 6 bases at J; junction bases unmatched: 5. DNA for the CDR3: TGTGCCGCTCTAGCGGGGGGGCTCAATGAGCAGTTCTTC. Translating gives CAALAGGLNEQFF. The full variable domain, completed using reference TRBV2 and TRBJ2-1, is EPEVTQTPSHQVTQMGQEVILRCVPISNHLYFYWYRQILGQKVEFLVSFYNNEISEKSEIFDDQFSVERPDGSNFTLKIRSTKLEDSAMYFCAALAGGLNEQFFGPGTRLTVL.

The V and J genes are TRBV7-2 and TRBJ1-5; D is possibly TRBD1 (6 bases). The V gene's germline CDR1 is SGHTA and CDR2 FQGNSA. The CDR3 has 13 residues. Trimming shortened V by 5 bases and J by 6 bases, and 11 bases separated the two germline ends. For the CDR3, the DNA is TGTGCCAGCAGCGCCAGGACAGCTCAGCCCCAGCATTTT. It is translated as CASSARTAQPQHF. Drawing the rest from reference TRBV7-2 and TRBJ1-5, the complete variable domain is GAGVSQSPSNKVTEKGKDVELRCDPISGHTALYWYRQSLGQGLEFLIYFQGNSAPDKSGLPSDRFSAERTGGSVSTLTIQRTQQEDSAVYLCASSARTAQPQHFGDGTRLSIL.

This chain links TRBV12-3 or TRBV12-4 with TRBJ1-4; 7 bases fit TRBD1. CDR3 length equals 13 residues. With 6 bases clipped from V and 8 bases from J, the junction kept 6 bases outside the gene matches. The CDR3 sequence is CASRRTGREKLFF. CDR3 DNA sequence: TGTGCCAGCAGACGGACAGGAAGGGAAAAACTGTTTTTT.

This clonotype has ten or more counts. The chain couples TRBV15 to TRBJ1-5, with a possible D match to TRBD1 (6 bases). CDR1 is LNHNV and CDR2 is YYDKDF in the germline V gene (reference sequence). Between the trimmed V and J ends, which lost 5 bases and 4 bases, there was a span of 24 bases. The CDR3 sequence is 18 residues long. CDR3 residues: CATSLQGAVRGINQPQHF. The CDR3 nucleotides read TGTGCCACCAGCCTCCAAGGGGCGGTTAGGGGGATTAATCAGCCCCAGCATTTT.